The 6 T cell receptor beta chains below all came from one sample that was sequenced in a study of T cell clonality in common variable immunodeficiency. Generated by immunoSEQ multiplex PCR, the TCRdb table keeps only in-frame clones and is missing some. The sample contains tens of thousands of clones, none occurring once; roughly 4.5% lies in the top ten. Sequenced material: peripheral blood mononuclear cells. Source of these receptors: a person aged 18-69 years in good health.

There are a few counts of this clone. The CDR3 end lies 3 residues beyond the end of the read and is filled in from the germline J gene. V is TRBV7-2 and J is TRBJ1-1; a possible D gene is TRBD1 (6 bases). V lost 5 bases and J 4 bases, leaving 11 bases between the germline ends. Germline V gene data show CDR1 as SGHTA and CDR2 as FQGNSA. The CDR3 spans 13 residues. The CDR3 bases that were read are TGTGCCAGCAGCCGACAGGAGGCCACTGAA. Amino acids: CASSRQEATE. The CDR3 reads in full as CASSRQEATEAFF.

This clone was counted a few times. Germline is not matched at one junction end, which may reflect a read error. Incomplete CDR3 DNA: TGTGCTAGCAGCTTAGGAGCGGGAGGGCCTGATGGTACAGATGCG. This encodes CASSLGAGGPDGTDA. The whole CDR3 reads CASSLGAGGPDGTDAQYF. The rearrangement joins TRBV7-7 to TRBJ2-3, with 10 bases identical to TRBD2. Read sequence stops 3 residues before the CDR3 end, and the germline J gene provides the missing end. The length of the CDR3 is 18 residues. Germline loops: CDR1 SSHAT, CDR2 FNYEAQ (reference sequence).

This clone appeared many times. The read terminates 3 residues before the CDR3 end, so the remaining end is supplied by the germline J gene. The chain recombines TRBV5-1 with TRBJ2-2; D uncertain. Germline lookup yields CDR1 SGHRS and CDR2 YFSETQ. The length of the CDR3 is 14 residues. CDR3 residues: CASSLDFFNEKLFF. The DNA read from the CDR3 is TGCGCCAGCAGCTTGGACTTCTTTAATGAAAAG.

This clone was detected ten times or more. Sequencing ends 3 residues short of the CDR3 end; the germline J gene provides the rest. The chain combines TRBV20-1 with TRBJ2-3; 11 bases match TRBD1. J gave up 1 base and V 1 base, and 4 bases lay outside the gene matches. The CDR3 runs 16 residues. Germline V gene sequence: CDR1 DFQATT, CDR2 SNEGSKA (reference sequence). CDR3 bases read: TGCAGTGCTAGAGCCGCGGACAGGGGGCGCACAGATACG. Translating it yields CSARAADRGRTDT. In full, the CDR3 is CSARAADRGRTDTQYF.

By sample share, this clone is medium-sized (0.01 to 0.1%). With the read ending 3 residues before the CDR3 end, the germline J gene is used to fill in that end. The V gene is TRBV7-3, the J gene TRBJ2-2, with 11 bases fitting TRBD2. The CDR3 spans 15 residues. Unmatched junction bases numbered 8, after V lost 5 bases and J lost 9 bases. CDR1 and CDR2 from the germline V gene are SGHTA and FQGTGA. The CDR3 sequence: CASSRTSGSVRELFF. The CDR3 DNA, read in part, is TGTGCCAGCAGCCGGACTAGCGGGTCCGTAAGGGAG.

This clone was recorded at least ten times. Here the CDR3 reads CASSVRENREGYTF. The part of the CDR3 DNA that was read is TGTGCCAGCAGCGTCAGAGAAAACCGAGAAGGC. V is TRBV7-8 and J is TRBJ1-2, with unresolved D. The read terminates 3 residues ahead of where the CDR3 ends, so the germline J gene completes it. Looked up from germline, CDR1 is SGHVS and CDR2 is FQNEAQ. This CDR3 spans 14 amino acids. The full variable domain, rest sourced from reference TRBV7-8 and TRBJ1-2, is GAGVSQSPRYKVAKRGQDVALRCDPISGHVSLFWYQQALGQGPEFLTYFQNEAQLDKSGLPSDRFFAERPEGSVSTLKIQRTQQEDSAVYLCASSVRENREGYTFGSGTRLTVV.